This T cell receptor (beta chain) was sequenced for a study of blood T cell repertoires in COVID-19. Method: immunoSEQ multiplex PCR; TCRdb's copy keeps in-frame clones and lacks some. Of roughly 260,000 clones listed, roughly nine tenths are singletons. In germline, CDR1 is LGHNA, CDR2 YSLEER. This CDR3 contains 15 residues. With V trimmed by 7 bases and J by 4 bases, 8 bases remained unmatched. The chain joins TRBV4-3 to TRBJ2-1, with 9 bases identical to TRBD1. The sequenced sample consisted of peripheral blood. The source is a man aged 35 to 55 who had recovered from COVID-19. The CDR3 DNA reads as TGCGCCAGCATTCACCGGGACAGGGCTTACAATGAGCAGTTCTTC. It encodes CASIHRDRAYNEQFF.